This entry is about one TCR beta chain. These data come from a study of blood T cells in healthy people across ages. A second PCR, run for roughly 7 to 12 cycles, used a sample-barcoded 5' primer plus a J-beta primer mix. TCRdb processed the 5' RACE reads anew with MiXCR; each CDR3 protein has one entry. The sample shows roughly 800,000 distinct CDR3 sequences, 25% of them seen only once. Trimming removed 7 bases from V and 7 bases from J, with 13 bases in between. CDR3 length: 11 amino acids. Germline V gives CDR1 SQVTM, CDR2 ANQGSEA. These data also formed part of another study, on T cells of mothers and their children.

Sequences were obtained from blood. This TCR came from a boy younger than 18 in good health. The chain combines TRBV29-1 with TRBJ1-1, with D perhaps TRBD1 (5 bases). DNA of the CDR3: TGCAGCGGTAATTACAGGAATGAAGCTTTCTTT. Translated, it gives CSGNYRNEAFF.